These 15 T cell receptor beta chains were all obtained from the same sample, sequenced in a study of cytomegalovirus exposure and HLA in healthy donors. The study ran its PCR with 60 Vbeta and 13 Jbeta primers. Sequencing was performed with immunoSEQ multiplex PCR; in TCRdb, only in-frame clones are kept and a portion is missing. The data show 200,000 or so clones, over 65% seen once. The sample was PBMCs. The source is a woman between 45 and 60 years old in good health and CMV-seropositive.

This chain links TRBV9 with TRBJ2-1; TRBD2 matches at 8 bases. The CDR3 loop spans 15 amino acids. CDR1 is SGDLS, CDR2 YYNGEE, per germline. With 2 bases clipped from V and 1 base from J, the junction kept 2 bases outside the gene matches. Here the CDR3 DNA reads TGTGCCAGCAGCGTGGCGGGGGGATCCTACAATGAGCAGTTCTTC. This sequence encodes CASSVAGGSYNEQFF.

V gene TRBV7-9 combines with J gene TRBJ2-2; 9 nucleotides align to TRBD1. V was pared by 5 bases and J by 5 bases, with 6 bases of the junction left unmatched. The CDR3 covers 15 residues. Germline CDR1 and CDR2: SEHNR and FQNEAQ (reference sequence). DNA for the CDR3: TGTGCCAGCAGCCCACAGGGGGCGAGGACCGGGGAGCTGTTTTTT. This codes for CASSPQGARTGELFF.

The chain combines TRBV27 with TRBJ2-1; 9 bases align to TRBD1. The V gene end was trimmed by 4 bases and the J gene end by 5 bases; junction bases not matched to a gene: 6. The CDR3 runs 15 residues. CDR1 and CDR2 (germline): MNHEY, SMNVEV (reference sequence). In DNA, the CDR3 is TGTGCCAGCAGTTCCGGGACAGGGATCCACAATGAGCAGTTCTTC. It encodes CASSSGTGIHNEQFF.

This rearrangement joins TRBV7-6 to TRBJ2-3; tentative D call: TRBD2 (5 bases). Looked up from germline, CDR1 is SGHVS and CDR2 is FNYEAQ. The CDR3 sequence is 15 residues long. V lost 5 bases, J lost 0 bases, and 12 bases lay in between. The CDR3 loop is CASSRTVLSTDTQYF. In DNA, the CDR3 is TGTGCCAGCAGCAGGACTGTGTTGAGCACAGATACGCAGTATTTT. The entire variable domain, with the rest obtained from reference TRBV7-6 and TRBJ2-3, is as follows: GAGVSQSPRYKVTKRGQDVALRCDPISGHVSLYWYRQALGQGPEFLTYFNYEAQQDKSGLPNDRFSAERPEGSISTLTIQRTEQRDSAMYRCASSRTVLSTDTQYFGPGTRLTVL.

With respect to this clone: Germline and junction disagree at one end, which may indicate a read error. The chain recombines TRBV7-7 with TRBJ2-5, with 7 bases lining up with TRBD2. This CDR3 is built from 13 residues. Germline V gene lookup returns CDR1 SSHAT and CDR2 FNYEAQ (reference sequence). CDR3 region: CASSPGREETQYF. CDR3 nucleotide sequence: TGTGCTAGCAGTCCAGGGAGGGAAGAGACCCAGTACTTC.

This sequence joins TRBV4-2 and TRBJ1-6; D is ambiguous. V shed 2 bases and J shed 8 bases, with 7 bases lying between them. Germline lookup yields CDR1 LGHNA and CDR2 YNFKEQ. This CDR3 contains 13 residues. DNA for the CDR3: TGTGCCAGCAGCCAATTGTCTGATTCACCCCTCCACTTT. Amino acid sequence: CASSQLSDSPLHF.

As to this clone: The junction departs from the called germline gene at one end, perhaps through a read error. The chain has TRBV7-7 and TRBJ1-5; TRBD1 matches 8 bases. CDR3 length: 13 amino acids. CDR1 and CDR2 (germline): SSHAT, FNYEAQ (reference sequence). CDR3: CASSLDRDQPQHF. CDR3 coding DNA: TGTGCTAGCAGCTTGGACAGGGATCAGCCCCAGCATTTT.

This chain connects TRBV10-3 to TRBJ1-2; D is undetermined. The ends were cut back, 6 bases at V and 3 bases at J, with 8 bases in the middle. The CDR3 consists of 12 residues. Looked up from germline, CDR1 is ENHRY and CDR2 is SYGVKD. The CDR3 coding sequence is TGTGCCATCAGCGGCGGGGACTATGGCTACACCTTC. It specifies CAISGGDYGYTF.

The chain employs TRBV7-3 and TRBJ1-2; no reliable D call. The CDR3 sequence is 14 residues long. Per germline, CDR1 SGHTA and CDR2 FQGTGA. The ends were cut back, 2 bases at V and 4 bases at J, with 11 bases in the middle. The DNA for the CDR3 is TGTGCCAGCAGCTTAGGGGAGTTTCGCTATGGCTACACCTTC. As protein: CASSLGEFRYGYTF. The variable domain in full, completed from reference TRBV7-3 and TRBJ1-2, reads GAGVSQTPSNKVTEKGKYVELRCDPISGHTALYWYRQSLGQGPEFLIYFQGTGAADDSGLPNDRFFAVRPEGSVSTLKIQRTERGDSAVYLCASSLGEFRYGYTFGSGTRLTVV.

As regards this clone: The junction shows a germline mismatch at one end, possibly a read error. The gene calls are TRBV7-7 and TRBJ1-2, with D uncertain. Germline V CDR1 and CDR2: SSHAT, FNYEAQ (reference sequence). This CDR3 has 13 residues. The CDR3: CASSLEGGYGYTF. Written as DNA, the CDR3 is TGTGCTAGCAGCTTGGAGGGCGGGTATGGCTACACCTTC.

The chain joins TRBV5-6 to TRBJ1-6; D call uncertain. Germline CDR1 SGHDT, CDR2 YYEEEE. The V and J ends lost 1 base and 7 bases respectively, with 12 bases between them. This CDR3 is 15 amino acids long. Here the CDR3 reads CASSLLSQLNSPLHF. The DNA for the CDR3 is TGTGCCAGCAGCTTGCTCTCACAGTTAAATTCACCCCTCCACTTT.

J is TRBJ2-2 and V is TRBV7-2, with D unresolved. CDR3 size: 15 residues. Germline V gene sequence: CDR1 SGHTA, CDR2 FQGNSA. With 1 base removed from V and 6 bases from J, the gap between germline ends came to 12 bases. The CDR3 here is CASSLDHRDAGELFF. As DNA, the CDR3 is TGTGCCAGCAGCTTAGACCACAGAGACGCCGGGGAGCTGTTTTTT.

This clone was seen just once. The V call is TRBV5-4, the J call TRBJ2-1, with 10 bases matching TRBD1. The germline V gene has CDR1 SGHNT and CDR2 YYREEE (reference sequence). The CDR3 is made up of 15 amino acids. The V and J ends lost 5 bases and 6 bases, in that order; junction bases with no gene match: 8. The CDR3 DNA reads as TGTGCCAGCAGTGGGGACAGGGGATTAGGCAATGAGCAGTTCTTC. It encodes CASSGDRGLGNEQFF.

The rearrangement links TRBV5-1 to TRBJ1-1; D perhaps matches TRBD1 (6 bases). Deletions cut 4 bases from V and 3 bases from J, with 13 bases between. This CDR3 has 14 amino acids. Germline CDR1 is SGHRS and CDR2 is YFSETQ. The CDR3 coding sequence is TGCGCCAGCAGCCCAACAGGGAGTCACACTGAAGCTTTCTTT. Residues: CASSPTGSHTEAFF.

The J gene is TRBJ2-7, the V gene TRBV30; 8 bases map to TRBD2. The CDR3 spans 14 residues. Germline V lookup: CDR1 GTSNPN, CDR2 SVGIG (reference sequence). The CDR3 loop reads CAYSGGTLTLEQYF. In nucleotides, the CDR3 is TGTGCGTACAGCGGGGGAACTTTAACACTCGAGCAGTACTTC. The full variable domain, completed using reference TRBV30 and TRBJ2-7, is SQTIHQWPATLVQPVGSPLSLECTVEGTSNPNLYWYRQAAGRGLQLLFYSVGIGQISSEVPQNLSASRPQDRQFILSSKKLLLSDSGFYLCAYSGGTLTLEQYFGPGTRLTVT.